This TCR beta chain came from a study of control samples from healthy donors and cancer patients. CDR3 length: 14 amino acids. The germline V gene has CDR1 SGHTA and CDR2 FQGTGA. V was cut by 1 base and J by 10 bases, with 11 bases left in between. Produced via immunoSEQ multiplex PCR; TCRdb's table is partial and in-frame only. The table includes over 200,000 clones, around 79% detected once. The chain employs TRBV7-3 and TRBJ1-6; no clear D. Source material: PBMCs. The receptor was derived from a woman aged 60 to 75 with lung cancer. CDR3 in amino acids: CASSLKKDRSPLHF. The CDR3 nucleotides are TGTGCCAGCAGCTTAAAAAAGGATAGATCACCCCTCCACTTT.